This TCR beta chain was sequenced during a study of T-cell reconstitution after alpha-beta-depleted transplantation in children. Library preparation (for TCRbeta) was performed with unique molecular identifiers. One entry per CDR3 protein results from TCRdb running MiXCR on the PCR reads. This table has more than 120,000 distinct CDR3 sequences, around 8.8% appearing once. From germline, CDR1 is KGHSH and CDR2 LQKENI. V shed 5 bases and J shed 4 bases, with 3 bases lying between them. This CDR3 spans 12 amino acids. This receptor was taken from a female patient between 2 and 15 years old who had a stem cell transplant for congenital amegakaryocytic thrombocytopenia, so the T cells may come from the graft donor. This specimen was PBMCs, mostly from graft donor cells, taken 180 days after TCRalphabeta/CD19-depleted stem cell transplant. V is TRBV18 and J is TRBJ1-6; D gene ambiguous. DNA of the CDR3: TGTGCCAGCTCAGCGTATAATTCACCCCTCCACTTT. Amino acids: CASSAYNSPLHF.